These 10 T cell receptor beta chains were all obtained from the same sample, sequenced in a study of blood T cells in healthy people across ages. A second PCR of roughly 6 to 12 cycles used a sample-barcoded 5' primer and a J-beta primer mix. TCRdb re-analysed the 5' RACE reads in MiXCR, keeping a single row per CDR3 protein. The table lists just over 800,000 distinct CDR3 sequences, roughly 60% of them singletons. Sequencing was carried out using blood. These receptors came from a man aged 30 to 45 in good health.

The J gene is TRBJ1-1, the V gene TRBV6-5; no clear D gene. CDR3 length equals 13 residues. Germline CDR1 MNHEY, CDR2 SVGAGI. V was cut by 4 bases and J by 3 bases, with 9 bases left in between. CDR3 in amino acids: CASSLNKDTEAFF. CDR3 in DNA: TGTGCCAGCAGTTTGAACAAAGACACTGAAGCTTTCTTT.

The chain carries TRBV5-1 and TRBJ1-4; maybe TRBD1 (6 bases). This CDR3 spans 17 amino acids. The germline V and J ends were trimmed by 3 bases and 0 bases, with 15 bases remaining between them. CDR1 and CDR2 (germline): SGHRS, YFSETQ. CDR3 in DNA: TGCGCCAGCAGCTCGGCGACAGGCGCTGCAACTAATGAAAAACTGTTTTTT. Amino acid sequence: CASSSATGAATNEKLFF. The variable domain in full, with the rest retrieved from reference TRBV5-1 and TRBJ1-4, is KAGVTQTPRYLIKTRGQQVTLSCSPISGHRSVSWYQQTPGQGLQFLFEYFSETQRNKGNFPGRFSGRQFSNSRSEMNVSTLELGDSALYLCASSSATGAATNEKLFFGSGTQLSVL.

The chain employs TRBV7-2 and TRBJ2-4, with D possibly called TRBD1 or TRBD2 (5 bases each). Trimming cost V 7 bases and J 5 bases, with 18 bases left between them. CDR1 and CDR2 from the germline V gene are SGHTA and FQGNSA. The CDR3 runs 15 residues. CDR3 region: CASTLQRGRENIQYF. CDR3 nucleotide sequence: TGTGCCAGCACCCTTCAGAGGGGCAGGGAAAACATTCAGTACTTC.

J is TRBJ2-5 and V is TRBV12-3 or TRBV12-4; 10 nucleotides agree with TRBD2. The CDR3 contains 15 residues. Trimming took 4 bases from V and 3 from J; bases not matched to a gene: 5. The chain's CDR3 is CASSSLLAGKETQYF. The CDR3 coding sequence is TGTGCCAGCAGTTCGTTACTAGCGGGGAAAGAGACCCAGTACTTC.

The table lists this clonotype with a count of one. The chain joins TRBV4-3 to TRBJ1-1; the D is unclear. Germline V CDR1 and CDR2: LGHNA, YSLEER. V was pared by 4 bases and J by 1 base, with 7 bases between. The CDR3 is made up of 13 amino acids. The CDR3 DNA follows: TGCGCCAGCAGCCCGGTCTGGAACACTGAAGCTTTCTTT. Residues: CASSPVWNTEAFF.

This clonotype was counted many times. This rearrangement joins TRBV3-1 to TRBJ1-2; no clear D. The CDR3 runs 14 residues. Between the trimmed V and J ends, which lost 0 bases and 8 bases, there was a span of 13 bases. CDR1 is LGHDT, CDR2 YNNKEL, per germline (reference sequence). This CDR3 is CASSQDSYLRGYTF. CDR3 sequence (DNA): TGTGCCAGCAGCCAAGACTCGTACCTCAGGGGCTACACCTTC.

CDR3 region: CASSLGQDREQYF. In DNA form, the CDR3 reads TGTGCCAGCAGTCTCGGACAGGACAGGGAGCAGTACTTC. V usage is TRBV2 and J usage is TRBJ2-4, with TRBD1 matching over 8 bases. The V gene's germline CDR1 is SNHLY and CDR2 FYNNEI. J gave up 13 bases and V 5 bases, and 10 bases lay outside the gene matches. This CDR3 has 13 amino acids.

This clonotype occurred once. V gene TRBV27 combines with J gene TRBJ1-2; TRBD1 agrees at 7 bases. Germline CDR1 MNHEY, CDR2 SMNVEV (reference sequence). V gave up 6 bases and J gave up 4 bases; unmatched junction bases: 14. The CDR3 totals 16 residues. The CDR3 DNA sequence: TGTGCCAGCAGCCCAGGGGGAGAAGGGGGGTCCTATGGCTACACCTTC. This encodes CASSPGGEGGSYGYTF.

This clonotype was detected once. DNA for the CDR3: TGCGCCAGGTGGCATCGCAGTTCGGGGGGCAGAGATACGCAGTATTTT. Protein: CARWHRSSGGRDTQYF. The V and J genes are TRBV4-1 and TRBJ2-3; TRBD2 might be the D (7 bases). The CDR3 spans 16 residues. Germline CDR1 reads MGHRA; CDR2 reads YSYEKL. V was pared by 9 bases and J by 5 bases, with 24 bases between.

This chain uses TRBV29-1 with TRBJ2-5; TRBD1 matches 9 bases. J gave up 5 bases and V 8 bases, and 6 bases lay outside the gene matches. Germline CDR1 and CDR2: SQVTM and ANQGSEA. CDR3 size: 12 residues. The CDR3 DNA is TGCAGCTTCAGACAGGGGGGGGAGACCCAGTACTTC. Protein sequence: CSFRQGGETQYF.